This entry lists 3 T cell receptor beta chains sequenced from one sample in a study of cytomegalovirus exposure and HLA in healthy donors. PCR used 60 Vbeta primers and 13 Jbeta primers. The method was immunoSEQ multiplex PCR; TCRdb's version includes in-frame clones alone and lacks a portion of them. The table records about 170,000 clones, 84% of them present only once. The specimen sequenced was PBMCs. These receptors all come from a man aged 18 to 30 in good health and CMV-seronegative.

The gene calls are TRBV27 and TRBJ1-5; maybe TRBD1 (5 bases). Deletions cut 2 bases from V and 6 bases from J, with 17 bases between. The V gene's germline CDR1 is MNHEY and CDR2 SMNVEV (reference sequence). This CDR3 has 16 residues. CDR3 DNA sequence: TGTGCCAGCAGTTTAGCAGGGAGGCTGGGAATTCAGCCCCAGCATTTT. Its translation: CASSLAGRLGIQPQHF.

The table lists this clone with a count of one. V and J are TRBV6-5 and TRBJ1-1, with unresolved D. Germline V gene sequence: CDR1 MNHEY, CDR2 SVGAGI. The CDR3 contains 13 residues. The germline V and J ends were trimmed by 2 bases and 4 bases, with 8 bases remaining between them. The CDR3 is CASSYNGGTEAFF. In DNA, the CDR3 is TGTGCCAGCAGTTACAACGGCGGCACTGAAGCTTTCTTT.

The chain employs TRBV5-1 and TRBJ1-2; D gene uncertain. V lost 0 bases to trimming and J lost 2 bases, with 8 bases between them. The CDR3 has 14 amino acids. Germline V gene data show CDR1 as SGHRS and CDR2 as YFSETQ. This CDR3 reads CASSLAFGNYGYTF. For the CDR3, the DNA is TGCGCCAGCAGCTTGGCCTTCGGGAACTATGGCTACACCTTC.